Listed here is a single T cell receptor (beta chain). No antigen is known for it. This record comes from a study of pediatric ulcerative colitis. Study context: Six to eight patients showed pancolitis and two showed left-sided colitis. The study's findings and limits: Blood-rectal clonal overlap within each person was significantly higher in ulcerative colitis patients than controls.

This was a survey-level run. Up to 500,000 reads were sequenced per sample. Sequenced by immunoSEQ multiplex PCR; TCRdb stores in-frame clones only, minus some. Of around 64,000 clones detected, 77% appear once; the ten largest clones hold 5% to 5.5%. Between the trimmed V and J ends, which lost 3 bases and 5 bases, there was a span of 7 bases. Germline CDR1 reads LNHDA; CDR2 reads SQIVND (reference sequence). CDR3 length: 13 residues. Input material: blood. The sequence was obtained from a boy aged 5-17 years with moderate ulcerative colitis. V and J are TRBV19 and TRBJ1-4, with D unresolved. The CDR3 bases are TGTGCCAGTAGTATCTCCTTGAATGAAAAACTGTTTTTT. The encoded protein is CASSISLNEKLFF.